The present TCR beta chain was sequenced within a study of PD-1 blockade in classical Hodgkin lymphoma. Study-wide results and limits: Newly diagnosed patients and complete responders had comparable diversity at baseline.

The protocol was immunoSEQ multiplex PCR, while the TCRdb copy is restricted to in-frame clones and leaves out a portion. This table holds 40,000 to 45,000 clones, about three quarters found once. The V end lost 2 bases, the J end lost 5 bases, and 10 bases lay between the germline ends. Germline V gene data show CDR1 as SGHTA and CDR2 as FQGNSA. The CDR3 totals 14 residues. Details on this clone: The antigen remains undetermined.

All patients relapsed after autologous stem cell transplantation, and brentuximab vedotin exposure varied. This sequence joins TRBV7-2 and TRBJ1-5; possibly TRBD1 for D (6 bases). This receptor was identified in a human donor with classical Hodgkin lymphoma. Here the sequenced sample was peripheral blood mononuclear cells (PBMCs), taken at baseline. CDR3 DNA: TGTGCCAGCAGCTTATGGGGGGGCGATCAGCCCCAGCATTTT. Translation gives CASSLWGGDQPQHF.